The 18 T cell receptor beta chains in this list originate from one sample, sequenced in a study of T-cell memory formation after mild COVID-19. A single record per CDR3 protein comes from TCRdb applying MiXCR to the 5' RACE reads. This table has about half a million distinct CDR3 sequences, about 20% appearing once. Sequenced sample: PBMCs or a T cell subset sorted from them (not recorded which). Receptors originate from an adult woman who had mild COVID-19 (a few samples of this study predate the infection). Cell type and time point are not known.

The chain joins TRBV12-3 or TRBV12-4 to TRBJ1-3; unclear D gene. The CDR3 is 15 amino acids. Trimming removed 3 bases at V and 1 base at J, with 10 bases between. The CDR3 here is CASSFFSGSGNTIYF. The CDR3 DNA follows: TGTGCCAGCAGTTTCTTCTCAGGATCTGGAAACACCATATATTTT.

The chain employs TRBV30 and TRBJ2-7; TRBD2 matches 11 bases. The CDR3 extends over 13 amino acids. Germline lookup yields CDR1 GTSNPN and CDR2 SVGIG (reference sequence). V was clipped by 5 bases and J by 2 bases; unmatched bases: 2. In nucleotides, the CDR3 is TGTGCCTGGGGACTAGCGGGTACCTACGAGCAGTACTTC. Protein product: CAWGLAGTYEQYF.

This clonotype has only a few counts. The chain recombines TRBV6-5 with TRBJ1-2, with 9 bases that match TRBD1. Germline values: CDR1 MNHEY, CDR2 SVGAGI. This CDR3 has 14 residues. V shed 5 bases and J 4 bases; nucleotides not matched to a gene: 5. The CDR3, as DNA: TGTGCCAGCAGTACGGACAGGGGTGTCTATGGCTACACCTTC. Its translation: CASSTDRGVYGYTF.

This clonotype was recorded a few times. The V call is TRBV9, the J call TRBJ2-3; 9 positions match TRBD2. Germline loops: CDR1 SGDLS, CDR2 YYNGEE. The CDR3 has 15 residues. Trimming took 4 bases from V and 4 from J; bases not matched to a gene: 7. The CDR3 nucleotides are TGTGCCAGCAGCTACGGGACTAGCAGGCCAGATACGCAGTATTTT. Translating gives CASSYGTSRPDTQYF. The full variable domain, with the rest looked up from reference TRBV9 and TRBJ2-3, is DSGVTQTPKHLITATGQRVTLRCSPRSGDLSVYWYQQSLDQGLQFLIQYYNGEERAKGNILERFSAQQFPDLHSELNLSSLELGDSALYFCASSYGTSRPDTQYFGPGTRLTVL.

This clonotype appeared a few times. The chain links TRBV7-2 to TRBJ2-7, with 13 bases lining up with TRBD2. V lost 8 bases and J lost 0; bases outside the gene matches: 4. CDR1 is SGHTA, CDR2 FQGNSA, per germline. This CDR3 region has 15 residues. The CDR3 sequence: CASGTSGTYSYEQYF. CDR3 DNA sequence: TGTGCCAGCGGGACTAGCGGGACCTACTCCTACGAGCAGTACTTC.

This chain connects TRBV5-5 to TRBJ1-2; no clear D gene. Germline V CDR1 and CDR2: SGHKS, YYEKEE (reference sequence). V lost 0 bases and J 4 bases, leaving 13 bases between the germline ends. This CDR3 contains 15 residues. CDR3 region: CASSLAGSRSYGYTF. CDR3 DNA sequence: TGTGCCAGCAGCTTGGCCGGGTCCCGGAGCTATGGCTACACCTTC. The whole variable domain, remainder taken from reference TRBV5-5 and TRBJ1-2, is DAGVTQSPTHLIKTRGQQVTLRCSPISGHKSVSWYQQVLGQGPQFIFQYYEKEERGRGNFPDRFSARQFPNYSSELNVNALLLGDSALYLCASSLAGSRSYGYTFGSGTRLTVV.

This clonotype was found once. This chain connects TRBV5-6 to TRBJ2-7, with D uncertain. The germline V and J ends were trimmed by 3 bases and 12 bases, with 22 bases remaining between them. The CDR3 covers 14 residues. Germline V gene data show CDR1 as SGHDT and CDR2 as YYEEEE. The CDR3 DNA is TGTGCCAGCAGCTGGGGAACCGGGCCGCGAGACGCGTACTTC. Translated: CASSWGTGPRDAYF.

The chain uses TRBV29-1 and TRBJ1-1; 9 bases agree with TRBD1. Germline V CDR1 and CDR2: SQVTM, ANQGSEA. V lost 6 bases, J lost 7 bases, and 9 bases stayed unmatched. The CDR3 totals 13 residues. For the CDR3, the DNA is TGCAGCGTCGCAACAGGGACAGGGCGTGAAGCTTTCTTT. It codes for CSVATGTGREAFF.

This clonotype was seen a handful of times. This chain connects TRBV29-1 to TRBJ2-7; D is unresolved. The germline V gene encodes CDR1 SQVTM and CDR2 ANQGSEA. The CDR3 runs to 13 residues. V lost 1 base to trimming and J lost 5 bases, with 12 bases between them. CDR3 bases: TGCAGCGTTGAAGGCGAGGCACTGGACGAGCAGTACTTC. Its translation: CSVEGEALDEQYF.

The chain couples TRBV6-6 to TRBJ1-2; no reliable D call. V lost 6 bases, J lost 0 bases, and 14 bases lay in between. This CDR3 has 15 residues. CDR1 MNHNY and CDR2 SVGAGI come from the germline V gene (reference sequence). This CDR3 reads CASSPDPVANYGYTF. CDR3 in DNA: TGTGCCAGCAGCCCCGATCCAGTAGCTAACTATGGCTACACCTTC.

This clonotype was detected a few times. The V and J genes are TRBV30 and TRBJ1-2; TRBD1 might be the D (5 bases). Trimming shortened V by 0 bases and J by 11 bases, and 16 bases separated the two germline ends. Per germline, CDR1 GTSNPN and CDR2 SVGIG (reference sequence). The CDR3 length is 13 residues. CDR3 residues: CAWSVGDGLLYTF. CDR3 coding DNA: TGTGCCTGGAGTGTGGGGGACGGATTGCTTTACACCTTC.

This clonotype has a handful of counts. The genes are TRBV11-2 and TRBJ2-2; the D is unclear. The CDR3 has 16 amino acids. Trimming pared 7 bases from V and 5 bases from J, leaving 20 bases between. Germline loops: CDR1 SGHAT, CDR2 FQNNGV. The CDR3 nucleotides read TGTGCCAGCAAGAATAGGCCGGGCAGGCGGACCGGGGAGCTGTTTTTT. Translated, it gives CASKNRPGRRTGELFF.

CDR3 bases: TGTGCCAGCAGCTTAGCTGAGGCGCAGTATTTT. It encodes CASSLAEAQYF. The chain couples TRBV7-2 to TRBJ2-3; D is unresolved. The CDR3 spans 11 residues. CDR1 and CDR2 (germline): SGHTA, FQGNSA. V lost 0 bases and J 10 bases, leaving 5 bases between the germline ends.

The chain carries TRBV5-6 and TRBJ1-1; the D gene is possibly TRBD1 (6 bases). The CDR3 covers 17 residues. Germline V gives CDR1 SGHDT, CDR2 YYEEEE. V was pared by 5 bases and J by 0 bases, with 20 bases between. CDR3 nucleotides: TGTGCCAGCAGTACAGGGTCGGTTTCAATTATGAACACTGAAGCTTTCTTT. This gives the protein CASSTGSVSIMNTEAFF.

This rearrangement joins TRBV5-1 to TRBJ2-1, with 10 positions matching TRBD2. Germline values: CDR1 SGHRS, CDR2 YFSETQ. V was pared by 7 bases and J by 8 bases, with 12 bases of the junction left unmatched. There are 15 residues in the CDR3. CDR3 sequence reads: CASPRVASGSHEQFF. CDR3 sequence (DNA): TGCGCCAGCCCTAGAGTGGCTAGCGGGAGCCATGAGCAGTTCTTC.

In regard to this clonotype: One end of the junction does not line up with germline, which may come from a read error. V gene TRBV3-1 combines with J gene TRBJ2-1; 10 nucleotides agree with TRBD2. Germline CDR1 and CDR2: LGHDT and YNNKEL (reference sequence). The CDR3 extends over 11 amino acids. Here the CDR3 DNA reads TGTGCCAGCAGCCATGGGACTAGCGAGGTCTTC. It translates to CASSHGTSEVF.

This clonotype was recorded at least ten times. The chain has TRBV5-1 and TRBJ2-7, with D tentatively TRBD1 or TRBD2 (6 bases each). This CDR3 comprises 14 residues. V was trimmed by 3 bases and J by 11 bases, leaving 21 bases between them. Germline CDR1 is SGHRS and CDR2 is YFSETQ. The CDR3 region is CASSSSRDNRREYF. The CDR3 nucleotides read TGCGCCAGCAGCTCGAGCCGGGACAATAGGAGGGAGTACTTC.

This clonotype turned up a few times. The rearrangement uses TRBV7-6 and TRBJ1-6; no definite D call. The germline gives CDR1 SGHVS, CDR2 FNYEAQ. The V end lost 4 bases, the J end lost 10 bases, and 8 bases lay between the germline ends. The CDR3 is made up of 12 amino acids. This CDR3 is CASSSRSSPLHF. In DNA, the CDR3 is TGTGCCAGCAGCTCCCGGTCCTCACCCCTCCACTTT.